These 20 T cell receptor beta chains share one sample of origin, sequenced in a study of metastatic and nonmetastatic thyroid tumors. Until they underwent thyroid surgery, no patient had received any treatment. TCRdb reprocessed the PCR reads via MiXCR. The data hold tens of thousands of clones, with roughly 18% observed a single time. Sequencing was performed on blood. Receptor source: a female donor with papillary thyroid cancer or a benign thyroid nodule (not recorded which). Some clones in this sample may be carry-over from other donors' samples.

This clone has ten or more counts. The chain employs TRBV7-9 and TRBJ2-5; 7 positions match TRBD2. V lost 5 bases, J lost 7 bases, and 13 bases stayed unmatched. Germline loops: CDR1 SEHNR, CDR2 FQNEAQ (reference sequence). The CDR3 loop spans 15 amino acids. The CDR3 here is CASSRTSAKLGTQYF. The CDR3 DNA reads as TGTGCCAGCAGCCGTACTAGCGCCAAATTGGGGACCCAGTACTTC.

V and J are TRBV6-1 and TRBJ2-7; 8 bases map to TRBD1. Germline lookup yields CDR1 MNHNS and CDR2 SASEGT. V was pared by 4 bases and J by 0 bases, with 5 bases of the junction left unmatched. The CDR3 runs 15 residues. CDR3: CASSVRDRHSYEQYF. The CDR3 region has the DNA TGTGCCAGCAGTGTCCGGGACAGGCACTCCTACGAGCAGTACTTC.

This clone occurred once. The rearrangement uses TRBV5-1 and TRBJ1-1, with a weak D call TRBD1 (5 bases). Germline CDR1 is SGHRS and CDR2 is YFSETQ. CDR3 size: 15 residues. The V and J ends lost 7 bases and 1 base respectively, with 17 bases between them. CDR3 sequence reads: CASARGGTKNTEAFF. CDR3 in DNA: TGCGCCAGCGCACGGGGAGGGACGAAGAACACTGAAGCTTTCTTT. Combining the CDR3 with reference TRBV5-1 and TRBJ1-1 gives the whole variable domain KAGVTQTPRYLIKTRGQQVTLSCSPISGHRSVSWYQQTPGQGLQFLFEYFSETQRNKGNFPGRFSGRQFSNSRSEMNVSTLELGDSALYLCASARGGTKNTEAFFGQGTRLTVV.

Remarks on this clone: Because the CDR3's place on the DNA is in doubt, the DNA is left out and the CDR3 is given as listed by TCRdb. The J gene is TRBJ1-2, the V gene TRBV4-2; the D call in the table, TRBD1, was not verified against the DNA. Germline values: CDR1 LGHNA, CDR2 YNFKEQ. The CDR3 length is 16 residues, termini included. Here the CDR3 reads CAISQAGTGALYGCTF.

This clone was observed at least ten times. The chain uses TRBV6-1 and TRBJ1-1; D is possibly TRBD1 (5 bases). Germline CDR1 is MNHNS and CDR2 is SASEGT. The V end lost 10 bases, the J end lost 7 bases, and 16 bases lay between the germline ends. This CDR3 contains 12 residues. This CDR3 reads CAIHLVGGEAFF. The CDR3 region has the DNA TGTGCCATACACCTAGTGGGGGGTGAAGCTTTCTTT.

This clone has a count of ten or more. J is TRBJ1-2 and V is TRBV7-9; the D is unclear. The CDR3 spans 11 residues. Looked up from germline, CDR1 is SEHNR and CDR2 is FQNEAQ (reference sequence). The V end lost 4 bases, the J end lost 4 bases, and 4 bases lay between the germline ends. The CDR3: CASSYSYGYTF. CDR3 coding DNA: TGTGCCAGCAGCTACTCCTATGGCTACACCTTC.

This clone was counted many times. A much larger clone is a single base away; this may be a read error. This CDR3 is also generated by other DNA sequences in the sample. The rearrangement joins TRBV6-1 to TRBJ2-7; D gene unclear. The germline V and J ends were trimmed by 6 bases and 7 bases, with 16 bases remaining between them. The CDR3 is 13 residues long. Germline CDR1 MNHNS, CDR2 SASEGT. The CDR3 sequence: CASSRTVYYEQYF. CDR3 coding DNA: TGTGCCAGCAGCAGGACGGTTTACTATGAGCAGTACTTC.

This clone was seen ten or more times. This CDR3 reads CASSLVGRAGVSGEQFF. The DNA of the CDR3 is TGTGCCAGCAGCTTGGTAGGTCGCGCGGGAGTATCGGGTGAGCAGTTCTTC. This sequence joins TRBV5-5 and TRBJ2-1; 7 bases are a match to TRBD2. Trimming cost V 0 bases and J 9 bases; bases outside gene matches: 15. There are 17 residues in the CDR3. Looked up from germline, CDR1 is SGHKS and CDR2 is YYEKEE (reference sequence).

This clone was counted at least ten times. The rearrangement links TRBV18 to TRBJ1-1; D is possibly TRBD1 (5 bases). From germline, CDR1 is KGHSH and CDR2 LQKENI. CDR3 length: 16 residues. V lost 3 bases and J 0 bases, leaving 14 bases between the germline ends. CDR3 loop: CASSPPVGVMNTEAFF. The CDR3 DNA reads as TGTGCCAGCTCACCCCCAGTAGGGGTTATGAACACTGAAGCTTTCTTT.

This clone was counted ten times or more. A read error may explain this, as a much larger clone is one base away. The sample has other DNA sequences that encode this CDR3 too. The J gene is TRBJ2-5, the V gene TRBV10-3; tentatively, D is TRBD1 (6 bases). Germline V gene data show CDR1 as ENHRY and CDR2 as SYGVKD. The CDR3 consists of 11 residues. V was cut by 8 bases and J by 5 bases, with 9 bases left in between. The CDR3 region is CAIGTGETQYF. In DNA form, the CDR3 reads TGTGCCATCGGCACAGGGGAGACCCAGTACTTC.

This clone was detected ten times or more. The V gene is TRBV20-1, the J gene TRBJ2-1, with 16 bases fitting TRBD2. The CDR3 consists of 17 residues. Losses at the gene ends were 2 bases for V and 8 bases for J; bases not matched to a gene: 9. Germline V CDR1 and CDR2: DFQATT, SNEGSKA (reference sequence). In DNA, the CDR3 is TGCAGTGCTAGATCTCCGGGACTAGCGGGAGGGCCCTATGAGCAGTTCTTC. This sequence encodes CSARSPGLAGGPYEQFF.

This clone was counted only a few times. The CDR3, as DNA: TGTGCCAGCAGCCAAGATAAACAGAGCACCGGGGAGCTGTTTTTT. It codes for CASSQDKQSTGELFF. The chain has TRBV4-2 and TRBJ2-2, with D unresolved. Between the trimmed V and J ends, which lost 0 bases and 4 bases, there was a span of 9 bases. This CDR3 has 15 amino acids. CDR1 is LGHNA and CDR2 is YNFKEQ in the germline V gene.

This clone showed up many times. V and J are TRBV7-3 and TRBJ2-6; unclear D gene. The CDR3 runs to 19 residues. Trimming removed 4 bases at V and 0 bases at J, with 19 bases between. In germline, CDR1 is SGHTA, CDR2 FQGTGA. The CDR3 nucleotides read TGTGCCAGCAGCTCGCCGTCTACAATCACCAGCTCTGGGGCCAACGTCCTGACTTTC. It codes for CASSSPSTITSSGANVLTF.

Many counts were recorded for this clone. V is TRBV20-1 and J is TRBJ2-2; 8 bases map to TRBD1. The CDR3 spans 13 residues. The germline gives CDR1 DFQATT, CDR2 SNEGSKA (reference sequence). V trimming: 5 bases; J trimming: 7 bases; junction bases outside the gene matches: 6. Here the CDR3 reads CSAGQGLDGELFF. Here the CDR3 DNA reads TGCAGTGCTGGACAGGGATTGGACGGGGAGCTGTTTTTT.

This clone was seen ten or more times. V usage is TRBV5-1 and J usage is TRBJ2-5; D is perhaps TRBD2 (5 bases). This CDR3 comprises 18 residues. Germline CDR1 reads SGHRS; CDR2 reads YFSETQ. The V end was cut by 0 bases, the J end by 4 bases, with 22 bases between. Here the CDR3 DNA reads TGCGCCAGCAGCTTGGGCCAGAGAGGGTTAACAAATATAGAGACCCAGTACTTC. It encodes CASSLGQRGLTNIETQYF.

This clone occurred many times. In the same sample, other DNA sequences code for this CDR3. The chain has TRBV28 and TRBJ1-1; D unclear. The CDR3 is 13 amino acids. The V end was cut by 2 bases, the J end by 5 bases, with 9 bases between. CDR1 and CDR2 (germline): MDHEN, SYDVKM. CDR3 sequence: CASSLRGRTEAFF. As DNA, the CDR3 is TGTGCCAGCAGTTTACGAGGGAGGACTGAAGCTTTCTTT.

This chain links TRBV20-1 with TRBJ2-7; D is undetermined. Deletions cut 1 base from V and 3 bases from J, with 13 bases between. CDR3 length: 14 amino acids. Germline-derived CDR1 and CDR2 are DFQATT and SNEGSKA (reference sequence). The CDR3 DNA follows: TGCAGTGCTAGAGCGTTGGGTGCCTACTACGAGCAGTACTTC. This sequence encodes CSARALGAYYEQYF.

This clone appeared many times. For the CDR3, the DNA is TGTGCCAGTAGTTTCCGCGGGGGCGTATTAGATACCGGGGAGCTGTTTTTT. Its translation is CASSFRGGVLDTGELFF. This chain uses TRBV19 with TRBJ2-2; possibly TRBD2 for D (7 bases). Between the trimmed V and J ends, which lost 5 bases and 5 bases, there was a span of 21 bases. From germline, CDR1 is LNHDA and CDR2 SQIVND (reference sequence). The CDR3 contains 17 residues. The full variable domain, rest sourced from reference TRBV19 and TRBJ2-2, is DGGITQSPKYLFRKEGQNVTLSCEQNLNHDAMYWYRQDPGQGLRLIYYSQIVNDFQKGDIAEGYSVSREKKESFPLTVTSAQKNPTAFYLCASSFRGGVLDTGELFFGEGSRLTVL.

Written as DNA, the CDR3 is TGTGCCAGCAGCTTCTCCGGGACAGGGTCCTACGAGCAGTACTTC. This encodes CASSFSGTGSYEQYF. The V and J genes are TRBV28 and TRBJ2-7, with 9 bases matching TRBD1. The CDR3 sequence is 15 residues long. The V and J ends lost 6 bases and 1 base, in that order; junction bases with no gene match: 7. CDR1 and CDR2 from the germline V gene are MDHEN and SYDVKM.

By share, this clone counts as medium-sized (0.01 to 0.1%). This rearrangement joins TRBV6-6 to TRBJ2-7; D may be TRBD1 (6 bases). The CDR3 length is 16 residues. Per the germline V gene, CDR1 is MNHNY and CDR2 is SVGAGI (reference sequence). The ends were cut back, 0 bases at V and 1 base at J, with 13 bases in the middle. The CDR3: CASSYSEGVQSYEQYF. The CDR3, as DNA: TGTGCCAGCAGTTACTCTGAGGGGGTGCAGTCCTACGAGCAGTACTTC.